The 9 T cell receptor beta chains presented below share a single source sample, sequenced in a study of blood T cell repertoires in COVID-19. Data came from immunoSEQ multiplex PCR; TCRdb stores just in-frame clones and leaves some out. In the table there are about 180,000 clones, about 86% of which are singletons. Sequencing was carried out using peripheral blood. These receptors all stem from a man aged 45-65 years with active or convalescent COVID-19.

The chain recombines TRBV7-9 with TRBJ2-3, with a possible D match to TRBD2 (6 bases). Germline CDR1 reads SEHNR; CDR2 reads FQNEAQ (reference sequence). The length of the CDR3 is 14 residues. Trimming stripped 5 bases from V and 6 bases from J, with 15 bases between. The CDR3 bases are TGTGCCAGCAGCAGAGGCGGGAATATTGATACGCAGTATTTT. It yields the protein CASSRGGNIDTQYF.

The chain recombines TRBV18 with TRBJ2-3, with 7 positions matching TRBD2. With V trimmed by 2 bases and J by 4 bases, 6 bases remained unmatched. The CDR3 is 15 residues long. From germline, CDR1 is KGHSH and CDR2 LQKENI. CDR3 sequence (DNA): TGTGCCAGCTCACCAAATGGGCGGGAGCCAGATACGCAGTATTTT. It translates to CASSPNGREPDTQYF.

This clone was recorded only once. The J gene is TRBJ2-7, the V gene TRBV18; a weak D match, TRBD2 (6 bases). The CDR3 extends over 15 amino acids. Trimming cost V 2 bases and J 2 bases, with 13 bases left between them. Looked up from germline, CDR1 is KGHSH and CDR2 is LQKENI. Here the CDR3 DNA reads TGTGCCAGCTCACCAAAAGTAGCGGCCACCTACGAGCAGTACTTC. This gives the protein CASSPKVAATYEQYF.

The rearrangement joins TRBV24-1 to TRBJ2-2; D perhaps matches TRBD1 (6 bases). CDR1 is KGHDR and CDR2 is SFDVKD in the germline V gene. V lost 3 bases to trimming and J lost 0 bases, with 16 bases between them. CDR3 size: 18 residues. The CDR3, as DNA: TGTGCCACCAGTGATCCCAGACAGGTCCTACCGAACACCGGGGAGCTGTTTTTT. This sequence encodes CATSDPRQVLPNTGELFF.

This clone has just a few counts. The sample holds other DNA sequences that translate to the same CDR3. The V gene is TRBV5-1, the J gene TRBJ2-3; 8 nucleotides align to TRBD1. The CDR3 has 16 amino acids. Germline values: CDR1 SGHRS, CDR2 YFSETQ. V gave up 4 bases and J gave up 1 base; unmatched junction bases: 8. CDR3: CASSPGTGPRTDTQYF. The CDR3 coding sequence is TGCGCCAGCAGCCCCGGGACAGGTCCCCGCACAGATACGCAGTATTTT.

The V and J genes are TRBV14 and TRBJ1-3; D may be TRBD1 (5 bases). Germline loops: CDR1 SGHDN, CDR2 FVKESK. The CDR3 is made up of 16 amino acids. Trimming left V 0 bases short and J 0 bases short, with 9 bases between. Here the CDR3 reads CASSQDQGNSGNTIYF. CDR3 DNA: TGTGCCAGCAGCCAAGATCAGGGTAACTCTGGAAACACCATATATTTT.

The chain carries TRBV28 and TRBJ2-7, with D possibly TRBD1 on 5 matching bases. CDR1 and CDR2 from the germline V gene are MDHEN and SYDVKM. The CDR3 runs to 16 residues. V dropped 5 bases and J dropped 4 bases, with 21 bases sitting between them. The CDR3 spells CASSASGRPVLYEQYF. CDR3 DNA: TGTGCCAGCAGTGCCTCAGGGCGGCCGGTGCTTTACGAGCAGTACTTC. Complete variable domain (other parts from reference TRBV28 and TRBJ2-7): DVKVTQSSRYLVKRTGEKVFLECVQDMDHENMFWYRQDPGLGLRLIYFSYDVKMKEKGDIPEGYSVSREKKERFSLILESASTNQTSMYLCASSASGRPVLYEQYFGPGTRLTVT.

The chain's CDR3 is CASSPPGQESDGEKLFF. DNA for the CDR3: TGTGCCAGCTCACCCCCGGGACAGGAAAGCGACGGTGAAAAACTGTTTTTT. This chain links TRBV18 with TRBJ1-4, with TRBD1 matching over 8 bases. Trimming cost V 3 bases and J 7 bases; bases outside gene matches: 13. CDR3 size: 17 residues. CDR1 KGHSH and CDR2 LQKENI come from the germline V gene.

This sequence joins TRBV27 and TRBJ2-7; 9 nucleotides line up with TRBD1. With 6 bases clipped from V and 2 bases from J, the junction kept 8 bases outside the gene matches. Germline CDR1 and CDR2: MNHEY and SMNVEV (reference sequence). This CDR3 is built from 15 residues. CDR3: CASRAPGTGTYEQYF. DNA for the CDR3: TGTGCCAGCAGAGCCCCCGGGACAGGGACCTACGAGCAGTACTTC.